The 7 T cell receptor beta chains below come from one sample, sequenced in a study of cytomegalovirus exposure and HLA in healthy donors (dated by TCRdb to between 2016 and 2019). The library relied on the immunoSEQ multiplex PCR assay. Drawn from immuneACCESS, this table holds only the in-frame rearrangements with V and J called that TCRdb kept. Clones are partly lost; checked studies trace under half to an unresolved V gene and leave the rest unexplained. This sample holds about 330,000 clones; about nine tenths were observed only once. The ten top clones hold approximately 1.1% of the sample. Sequencing was performed on PBMCs. These receptors all stem from a woman aged 25 to 39 in good health and CMV-seropositive.

This chain connects TRBV20-1 to TRBJ2-1; D remains ambiguous. V lost 3 bases and J lost 8, with 8 bases in between. CDR3 size: 11 residues. Germline-derived CDR1 and CDR2 are DFQATT and SNEGSKA (reference sequence). DNA for the CDR3: TGCAGTGCTAGCGGGTGGGATGAGCAGTTCTTC. Amino acid sequence: CSASGWDEQFF.

The CDR3 DNA sequence: TGTGCCAGCAGCTTAGCGATAGCGGGACAGCTTCCTCTAGCCTACGAGCAGTACTTC. Translated, it gives CASSLAIAGQLPLAYEQYF. The genes are TRBV7-6 and TRBJ2-7; D perhaps matches TRBD2 (8 bases). The germline gives CDR1 SGHVS, CDR2 FNYEAQ. Trimming pared 0 bases from V and 2 bases from J, leaving 23 bases between. The CDR3 loop spans 19 amino acids.

The chain employs TRBV6-6 and TRBJ1-1; D ambiguous. The CDR3 length is 16 residues. V was pared by 5 bases and J by 6 bases, with 22 bases between. The germline V gene encodes CDR1 MNHNY and CDR2 SVGAGI (reference sequence). For the CDR3, the DNA is TGTGCCAGCAGTAGCCCCCGGGGAGCAACCTCGGCTGAAGCTTTCTTT. It yields the protein CASSSPRGATSAEAFF.

The V call is TRBV6-1, the J call TRBJ1-1; D is unclear. The CDR3 contains 13 residues. CDR1 is MNHNS, CDR2 SASEGT, per germline. V lost 7 bases, J lost 1 base, and 10 bases lay in between. The CDR3 DNA follows: TGTGCCAGCACCCAAACAGAGAACACTGAAGCTTTCTTT. This gives the protein CASTQTENTEAFF.

This chain joins TRBV11-2 and TRBJ2-5, with D possibly matching TRBD2 (5 bases). Germline CDR1 reads SGHAT; CDR2 reads FQNNGV. The germline V and J ends were trimmed by 1 base and 6 bases, with 15 bases remaining between them. This CDR3 comprises 15 residues. The CDR3 DNA sequence: TGTGCCAGCAGCTTAGGAGGTCCTAGCAGGCAGACCCAGTACTTC. Translation gives CASSLGGPSRQTQYF.

The chain is built from TRBV28 and TRBJ1-5, with 7 bases identical to TRBD1. Germline V gene sequence: CDR1 MDHEN, CDR2 SYDVKM. The CDR3 loop spans 17 amino acids. J lost 3 bases, V lost 5 bases, and 13 bases had no gene match. The CDR3 here is CASSHLGWQGVNQPQHF. The CDR3 nucleotides read TGTGCCAGCAGTCACTTAGGTTGGCAGGGGGTCAATCAGCCCCAGCATTTT.

The chain combines TRBV7-2 with TRBJ2-3; TRBD2 matches 8 bases. With V trimmed by 6 bases and J by 3 bases, 14 bases remained unmatched. This CDR3 contains 17 residues. From germline, CDR1 is SGHTA and CDR2 FQGNSA. The CDR3 region has the DNA TGTGCCAGCAGGCCTGGAGTAGCGGGAATGGAAACAGATACGCAGTATTTT. The encoded protein is CASRPGVAGMETDTQYF.